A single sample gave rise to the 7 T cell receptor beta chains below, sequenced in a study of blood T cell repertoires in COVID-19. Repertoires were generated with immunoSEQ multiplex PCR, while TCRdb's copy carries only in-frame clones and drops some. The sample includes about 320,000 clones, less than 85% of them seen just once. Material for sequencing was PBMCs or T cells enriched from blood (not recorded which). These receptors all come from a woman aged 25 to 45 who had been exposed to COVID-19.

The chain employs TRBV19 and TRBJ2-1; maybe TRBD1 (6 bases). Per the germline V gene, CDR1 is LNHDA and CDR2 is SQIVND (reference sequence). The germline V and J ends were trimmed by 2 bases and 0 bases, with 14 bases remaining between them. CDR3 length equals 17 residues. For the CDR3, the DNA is TGTGCCAGTAGTATAAGACCAGGGGCACTCTCCTACAATGAGCAGTTCTTC. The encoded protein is CASSIRPGALSYNEQFF.

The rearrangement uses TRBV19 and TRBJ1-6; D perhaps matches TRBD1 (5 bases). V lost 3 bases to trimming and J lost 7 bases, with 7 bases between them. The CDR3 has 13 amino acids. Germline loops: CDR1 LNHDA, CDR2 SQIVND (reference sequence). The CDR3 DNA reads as TGTGCCAGTAGTATGGCAGGGAATTCACCCCTCCACTTT. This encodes CASSMAGNSPLHF.

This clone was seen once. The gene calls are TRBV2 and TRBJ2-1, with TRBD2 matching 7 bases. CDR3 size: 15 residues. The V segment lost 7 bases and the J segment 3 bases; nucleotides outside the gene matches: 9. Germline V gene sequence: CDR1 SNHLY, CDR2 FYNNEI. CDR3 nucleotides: TGTGCCAGCATAGGTGGTAGCGGGTACTACAATGAGCAGTTCTTC. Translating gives CASIGGSGYYNEQFF.

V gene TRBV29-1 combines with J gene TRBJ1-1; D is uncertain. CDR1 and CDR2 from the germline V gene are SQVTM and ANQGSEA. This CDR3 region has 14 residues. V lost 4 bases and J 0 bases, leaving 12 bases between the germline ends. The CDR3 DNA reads TGCAGCGTTGTGGAGAACGGGATGAACACTGAAGCTTTCTTT. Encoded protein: CSVVENGMNTEAFF.

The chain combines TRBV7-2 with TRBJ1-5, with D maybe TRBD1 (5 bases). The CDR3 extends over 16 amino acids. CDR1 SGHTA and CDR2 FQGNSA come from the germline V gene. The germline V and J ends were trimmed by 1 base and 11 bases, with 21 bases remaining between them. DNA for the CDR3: TGTGCCAGCAGCTTAGGCCCCCGGGGGGAGCCCGGGGCCCAGCATTTT. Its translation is CASSLGPRGEPGAQHF.

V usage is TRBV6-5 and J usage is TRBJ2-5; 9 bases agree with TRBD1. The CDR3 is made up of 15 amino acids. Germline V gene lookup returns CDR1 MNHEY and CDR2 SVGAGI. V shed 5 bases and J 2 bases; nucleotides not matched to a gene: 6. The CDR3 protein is CASSPRQGGQETQYF. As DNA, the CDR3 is TGTGCCAGCAGTCCCAGACAGGGGGGACAAGAGACCCAGTACTTC.

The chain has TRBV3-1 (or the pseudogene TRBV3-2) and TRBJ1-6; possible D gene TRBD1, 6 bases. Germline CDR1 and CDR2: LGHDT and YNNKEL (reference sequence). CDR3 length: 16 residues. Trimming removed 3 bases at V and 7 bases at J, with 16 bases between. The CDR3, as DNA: TGTGCCAGCAGCCAGCTCCTCGGACAGCCCAATTCACCCCTCCACTTT. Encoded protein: CASSQLLGQPNSPLHF.